This TCR beta chain was profiled in a study of T-cell reconstitution after alpha-beta-depleted transplantation in children. The junction had 11 bases not matched to a gene; V was cut back by 4 bases and J by 8 bases. The CDR3 is 14 amino acids. Germline V gives CDR1 SQVTM, CDR2 ANQGSEA. Using unique molecular identifiers, the investigators prepared the TCRbeta library. Each CDR3 protein gets one entry after TCRdb re-called the PCR reads with MiXCR. The sample lists about 350,000 distinct CDR3 sequences, 13% occurring once. The sample holds a few counts of this clonotype. Specimen: PBMCs, collected from the stem cell graft. This sequence originates from a human donor who donated a stem cell graft to a child with Fanconi anemia. This chain links TRBV29-1 with TRBJ2-1; 7 nucleotides align to TRBD2. The DNA for the CDR3 is TGCAGCGTTGGGTTGTGGGGGACTACTCATGAGCAGTTCTTC. This codes for CSVGLWGTTHEQFF.